The 28 T cell receptor beta chains given below trace back to one sample, sequenced in a study of blood T cell repertoires in COVID-19. TCRdb's copy holds only in-frame clones and misses some; the assay was immunoSEQ multiplex PCR. Of 330,000 or so clones listed, around nine tenths are singletons. Sequencing input: PBMCs or T cells enriched from blood (not recorded which). The receptors shown here come from a woman aged 30 to 39 who had been exposed to COVID-19.

This clone has just one count. The chain couples TRBV3-1 (or the pseudogene TRBV3-2) to TRBJ1-1; 10 bases agree with TRBD1. Germline lookup yields CDR1 LGHDT and CDR2 YNNKEL (reference sequence). The CDR3 loop spans 14 amino acids. V was pared by 4 bases and J by 5 bases, with 4 bases of the junction left unmatched. CDR3 nucleotide sequence: TGTGCCAGCAGCCTTAGGACAGGGGGAACTGAAGCTTTCTTT. Amino acid sequence: CASSLRTGGTEAFF.

This clone appeared a few times. The rearrangement uses TRBV27 and TRBJ1-6; TRBD1 is a possible D gene (5 bases). The CDR3 length is 16 residues. Germline V lookup: CDR1 MNHEY, CDR2 SMNVEV (reference sequence). The V end was cut by 7 bases, the J end by 5 bases, with 18 bases between. As DNA, the CDR3 is TGTGCCAGCATATCCCCACACAGGAAGGATAATTCACCCCTCCACTTT. Its translation: CASISPHRKDNSPLHF.

V gene TRBV18 combines with J gene TRBJ2-1, with a weak D call TRBD2 (5 bases). Germline CDR1 reads KGHSH; CDR2 reads LQKENI. The CDR3 extends over 17 amino acids. Between the trimmed V and J ends, which lost 5 bases and 7 bases, there was a span of 24 bases. CDR3: CASSYPRTPGGRNEQFF. As DNA, the CDR3 is TGTGCCAGCTCATACCCCCGGACTCCTGGCGGGCGGAATGAGCAGTTCTTC.

The chain carries TRBV12-2 and TRBJ2-7; the tabulated D call, TRBD1, remains unverified against the DNA. TRBV12-2 is a recognized pseudogene. The CDR3 extends over 17 amino acids. The CDR3 loop is CASRPPRRDRGTYEQYF. CDR3 DNA: TGTGCAAGTCGCCCACCCCGACGAGACAGGGGGACATACGAGCAGTACTTC.

The chain has TRBV4-1 and TRBJ1-5; 10 bases map to TRBD1. The CDR3 spans 17 residues. In germline, CDR1 is MGHRA, CDR2 YSYEKL. The V gene end was trimmed by 0 bases and the J gene end by 1 base; junction bases not matched to a gene: 3. DNA for the CDR3: TGCGCCAGCAGCCAAGACGGGACAGGGGTGAGCAATCAGCCCCAGCATTTT. Translation: CASSQDGTGVSNQPQHF.

The V gene is TRBV30, the J gene TRBJ2-5; 8 bases fit TRBD1. Germline V CDR1 and CDR2: GTSNPN, SVGIG (reference sequence). Trimming removed 5 bases from V and 3 bases from J; junction bases left unmatched: 2. The CDR3 extends over 12 amino acids. The CDR3 sequence is CAWGQGKETQYF. CDR3 sequence (DNA): TGTGCCTGGGGACAGGGTAAAGAGACCCAGTACTTC.

The chain couples TRBV5-6 to TRBJ1-1, with D unresolved. CDR3 size: 12 residues. Between the trimmed V and J ends, which lost 4 bases and 2 bases, there was a span of 6 bases. Germline lookup yields CDR1 SGHDT and CDR2 YYEEEE. This CDR3 is CASSTANTEAFF. CDR3 DNA: TGTGCCAGCAGCACAGCTAACACTGAAGCTTTCTTT.

The CDR3 spells CASSPTSGSSYNEQFF. The CDR3 nucleotides are TGTGCCAGCAGCCCTACTAGCGGGAGTTCCTACAATGAGCAGTTCTTC. The chain has TRBV11-2 and TRBJ2-1; 11 bases line up with TRBD2. Germline values: CDR1 SGHAT, CDR2 FQNNGV. The CDR3 covers 16 residues. J gave up 1 base and V 5 bases, and 4 bases lay outside the gene matches.

The chain uses TRBV14 and TRBJ1-1, with TRBD1 identical over 7 bases. This CDR3 has 12 amino acids. The germline V gene encodes CDR1 SGHDN and CDR2 FVKESK. With V trimmed by 4 bases and J by 8 bases, 4 bases remained unmatched. The DNA of the CDR3 is TGTGCCAGCAGCCTCGGGACAGTAGAAGCTTTCTTT. Translated: CASSLGTVEAFF. Based on the CDR3 plus reference TRBV14 and TRBJ1-1, the full variable domain is EAGVTQFPSHSVIEKGQTVTLRCDPISGHDNLYWYRRVMGKEIKFLLHFVKESKQDESGMPNNRFLAERTGGTYSTLKVQPAELEDSGVYFCASSLGTVEAFFGQGTRLTVV.

The CDR3, as DNA: TGTGCCAGCAGTTACTCGCGGCTAGCGGTAAGCTACGAGCAGTACTTC. This encodes CASSYSRLAVSYEQYF. The V gene is TRBV6-6, the J gene TRBJ2-7; 7 positions agree with TRBD2. The CDR3 contains 16 residues. J gave up 3 bases and V 0 bases, and 8 bases lay outside the gene matches. The germline CDR1 and CDR2 sequences are MNHNY and SVGAGI (reference sequence).

The chain combines TRBV29-1 with TRBJ1-1; TRBD1 aligns across 8 bases. Germline CDR1 SQVTM, CDR2 ANQGSEA. J lost 4 bases, V lost 0 bases, and 1 base had no gene match. The CDR3 length is 13 residues. CDR3 protein: CSVEDRGRTEAFF. The CDR3 DNA sequence: TGCAGCGTTGAAGACAGGGGGCGCACTGAAGCTTTCTTT.

The chain recombines TRBV5-4 with TRBJ1-1; 7 positions agree with TRBD1. The CDR3 extends over 15 amino acids. CDR1 is SGHNT and CDR2 is YYREEE in the germline V gene (reference sequence). J was trimmed by 3 bases and V by 3 bases; bases with no gene match: 8. In DNA, the CDR3 is TGTGCCAGCAGCTCAGCAGGGGGACCGGACACTGAAGCTTTCTTT. It yields the protein CASSSAGGPDTEAFF.

This clone was detected only a few times. This chain connects TRBV28 to TRBJ1-5, with D tentatively TRBD1 (6 bases). This CDR3 contains 15 residues. V was clipped by 6 bases and J by 0 bases, with 12 bases between them. Per the germline V gene, CDR1 is MDHEN and CDR2 is SYDVKM. DNA of the CDR3: TGTGCCAGCAGATGGGGGACACATAGCAATCAGCCCCAGCATTTT. Translation: CASRWGTHSNQPQHF.

The chain carries TRBV7-9 and TRBJ2-1; D uncertain. The CDR3 consists of 12 residues. V was shortened by 5 bases and J by 9 bases, with 11 bases between the two germline ends. Per the germline V gene, CDR1 is SEHNR and CDR2 is FQNEAQ (reference sequence). The chain's CDR3 is CASSQPRSEQFF. As DNA, the CDR3 is TGTGCCAGCAGCCAACCGAGATCTGAGCAGTTCTTC.

In the case of this clone: A junction end diverges from the germline sequence, so it may reflect a read error. V is TRBV7-3 and J is TRBJ1-2, with 7 nucleotides matching TRBD1. The CDR3 covers 13 residues. The germline CDR1 and CDR2 sequences are SGHTA and FQGTGA. The CDR3 loop is CASSLQEGTVLAF. The DNA of the CDR3 is TGTGCCAGCAGCTTACAAGAAGGGACAGTTCTTGCCTTC.

The chain carries TRBV5-1 and TRBJ1-1; 9 bases align to TRBD1. With V trimmed by 0 bases and J by 6 bases, 6 bases remained unmatched. Germline loops: CDR1 SGHRS, CDR2 YFSETQ. The CDR3 sequence is 15 residues long. The chain's CDR3 is CASSLDGQGRSEAFF. For the CDR3, the DNA is TGCGCCAGCAGCTTGGATGGACAGGGGCGGTCTGAAGCTTTCTTT.

This clone came up once. This sequence joins TRBV6-5 and TRBJ1-2, with 7 positions matching TRBD1. Germline loops: CDR1 MNHEY, CDR2 SVGAGI. The CDR3 covers 16 residues. The V and J ends lost 0 bases and 8 bases, in that order; junction bases with no gene match: 12. The CDR3 loop reads CASSYSTRGSTMGYTF. DNA of the CDR3: TGTGCCAGCAGTTACTCGACCAGGGGGAGTACTATGGGCTACACCTTC.

The chain employs TRBV11-3 and TRBJ2-5; the match to TRBD2 covers 15 bases. The V and J ends lost 5 bases and 5 bases, in that order; junction bases with no gene match: 6. Per the germline V gene, CDR1 is SGHNT and CDR2 is YENEEA. The CDR3 sequence is 16 residues long. CDR3 DNA sequence: TGTGCCAGCAGCCCGGGACTAGCGGGAGGTCGTGAGACCCAGTACTTC. Its protein is CASSPGLAGGRETQYF.

This rearrangement joins TRBV19 to TRBJ1-1; possibly TRBD1 for D (5 bases). This CDR3 spans 14 amino acids. Germline CDR1 is LNHDA and CDR2 is SQIVND (reference sequence). Between the trimmed V and J ends, which lost 1 base and 0 bases, there was a span of 6 bases. In DNA, the CDR3 is TGTGCCAGTAGTATAGGGGGCATGAACACTGAAGCTTTCTTT. It translates to CASSIGGMNTEAFF.

The chain carries TRBV23-1 and TRBJ2-5; weak D call: TRBD1 (7 bases). TRBV23-1 is an ORF, and what it does is uncertain. The CDR3 contains 13 residues. The CDR3 sequence: CASGRTGQETQYF. As DNA, the CDR3 is TGCGCTAGCGGACGGACAGGACAAGAGACCCAGTACTTC.

A word on this clone: Other DNA sequences in the sample encode the same CDR3. The J gene is TRBJ2-3, the V gene TRBV18; 8 bases fit TRBD1. V was pared by 3 bases and J by 5 bases, with 10 bases of the junction left unmatched. The germline gives CDR1 KGHSH, CDR2 LQKENI. This CDR3 comprises 16 residues. In DNA form, the CDR3 reads TGTGCCAGCTCACCCTCTGGACAGGGTGAGGGAGATACGCAGTATTTT. Its translation is CASSPSGQGEGDTQYF.

V and J are TRBV7-9 and TRBJ1-4; maybe TRBD1 (5 bases). Germline V gene sequence: CDR1 SEHNR, CDR2 FQNEAQ (reference sequence). The CDR3 has 16 residues. The V end lost 4 bases, the J end lost 8 bases, and 20 bases lay between the germline ends. The CDR3, as DNA: TGTGCCAGCAGCTCTAGGCCAACGGGAGAGGGGGAAAAACTGTTTTTT. It specifies CASSSRPTGEGEKLFF.

This chain links TRBV11-3 with TRBJ2-7; possibly TRBD2 for D (6 bases). V lost 1 base, J lost 3 bases, and 13 bases lay in between. Germline CDR1 SGHNT, CDR2 YENEEA. The CDR3 loop spans 15 amino acids. The CDR3 nucleotides read TGTGCCAGCAGCTTAGTTGGGGTGGGACTCTACGAGCAGTACTTC. Protein: CASSLVGVGLYEQYF.

As regards this clone: The germline gene is not matched at one end of the junction; a read error may be the cause. The chain recombines TRBV9 with TRBJ2-2; the match to TRBD2 covers 13 bases. There are 17 residues in the CDR3. Germline CDR1 reads SGDLS; CDR2 reads YYNGEE. The CDR3 loop is CASSARTSGRHTGELFF. In nucleotides, the CDR3 is TGTGCCAGCAGCGCCCGGACTAGCGGGAGACACACTGGGGAGCTGTTTTTT.

The chain employs TRBV7-3 and TRBJ2-3; weak D call: TRBD1 (6 bases). Trimming took off 8 bases at V and 5 bases at J, with 20 bases between the two ends. This CDR3 region has 15 residues. CDR1 SGHTA and CDR2 FQGTGA come from the germline V gene. DNA of the CDR3: TGTGCCAGCGGCTATACGGCAGGGGTAAAAGATACGCAGTATTTT. Its translation: CASGYTAGVKDTQYF. The variable domain in full, with the rest retrieved from reference TRBV7-3 and TRBJ2-3, is GAGVSQTPSNKVTEKGKYVELRCDPISGHTALYWYRQSLGQGPEFLIYFQGTGAADDSGLPNDRFFAVRPEGSVSTLKIQRTERGDSAVYLCASGYTAGVKDTQYFGPGTRLTVL.

On this clone itself: Other DNA sequences in this specimen translate into the identical CDR3. This chain connects TRBV3-1 (or the pseudogene TRBV3-2) to TRBJ1-3; D unclear. Germline values: CDR1 LGHDT, CDR2 YNNKEL (reference sequence). V dropped 4 bases and J dropped 1 base, with 8 bases sitting between them. There are 14 residues in the CDR3. CDR3 DNA sequence: TGTGCCAGCAGCCGGACGGGATCTGGAAACACCATATATTTT. Translation gives CASSRTGSGNTIYF.

V is TRBV7-8 and J is TRBJ1-1; D might be TRBD1 (5 bases). Germline V gene lookup returns CDR1 SGHVS and CDR2 FQNEAQ. V lost 6 bases to trimming and J lost 1 base, with 12 bases between them. The CDR3 spans 14 residues. CDR3 protein: CASSPGSPNTEAFF. The CDR3 DNA is TGTGCCAGCAGTCCAGGGTCGCCGAACACTGAAGCTTTCTTT.

The rearrangement uses TRBV6-1 and TRBJ1-2; 7 bases fit TRBD1. CDR3 length: 14 residues. V was pared by 4 bases and J by 3 bases, with 5 bases of the junction left unmatched. CDR1 MNHNS and CDR2 SASEGT come from the germline V gene. The CDR3, as DNA: TGTGCCAGCAGTGCCGGGACAGCTGACTATGGCTACACCTTC. It specifies CASSAGTADYGYTF.